Following are 19 T cell receptor beta chains from one sample sequenced in a study of T cell responses to AZD1222 COVID-19 vaccine (dated by TCRdb to 2020 to 2022). The library relied on the immunoSEQ multiplex PCR assay. What TCRdb holds here is the immuneACCESS table cut down to in-frame rearrangements. Part of the clones is not present; checked against another copy, under half of the missing clones reflect an unresolved V gene, and the others are unexplained. In this sample the table shows 150,000 to 200,000 clones, 91% of which occur a single time. The ten biggest clones cover more than 1.5% of the sample. This specimen's time point label, per the study, means: about 28 days (+/-7) after the second vaccine dose. The material sequenced was peripheral blood, taken 28 days after the second AZD1222 dose. These TCRs come from an adult who received the AZD1222 COVID-19 vaccine.

The CDR3 DNA reads TGTGCCAGTAGTTTCCGCTGGGTGCCCTATGGCTACACCTTC. This encodes CASSFRWVPYGYTF. The chain employs TRBV19 and TRBJ1-2; D is undetermined. The germline CDR1 and CDR2 sequences are LNHDA and SQIVND (reference sequence). Trimming pared 5 bases from V and 4 bases from J, leaving 14 bases between. This CDR3 has 14 amino acids. Full variable domain (outside the CDR3, taken from reference TRBV19 and TRBJ1-2): DGGITQSPKYLFRKEGQNVTLSCEQNLNHDAMYWYRQDPGQGLRLIYYSQIVNDFQKGDIAEGYSVSREKKESFPLTVTSAQKNPTAFYLCASSFRWVPYGYTFGSGTRLTVV.

The chain has TRBV11-2 and TRBJ2-2; 14 positions agree with TRBD2. CDR3 size: 18 residues. The junction had 10 bases not matched to a gene; V was cut back by 3 bases and J by 7 bases. Looked up from germline, CDR1 is SGHAT and CDR2 is FQNNGV. Here the CDR3 reads CASSFHRTSGGLIGELFF. The DNA of the CDR3 is TGTGCCAGCAGCTTCCACCGGACTAGCGGGGGGCTGATCGGGGAGCTGTTTTTT.

This clone has only one observation. The CDR3 DNA sequence: TGTGCCAGCAGCGTATCGCACACAGATACGCAGTATTTT. It codes for CASSVSHTDTQYF. The rearrangement uses TRBV9 and TRBJ2-3; D remains unclear. Trimming removed 1 base at V and 2 bases at J, with 5 bases between. The germline CDR1 and CDR2 sequences are SGDLS and YYNGEE. This CDR3 is 13 amino acids long.

The rearrangement links TRBV7-9 to TRBJ1-5; D remains unclear. V was cut by 1 base and J by 3 bases, with 10 bases left in between. CDR1 is SEHNR and CDR2 is FQNEAQ in the germline V gene (reference sequence). This CDR3 is 15 amino acids long. The CDR3 sequence: CASSLGSGINQPQHF. CDR3 bases: TGTGCCAGCAGCTTAGGCTCCGGAATCAATCAGCCCCAGCATTTT.

The chain couples TRBV7-2 to TRBJ2-5; 7 bases fit TRBD2. The CDR3 has 15 residues. Trimming at V came to 3 bases and at J to 1 base, leaving 5 bases not matched to a gene. Looked up from germline, CDR1 is SGHTA and CDR2 is FQGNSA. The CDR3 loop reads CASSLGGGLQETQYF. CDR3 nucleotides: TGTGCCAGCAGCTTGGGCGGGGGACTCCAAGAGACCCAGTACTTC.

The rearrangement joins TRBV5-1 to TRBJ2-2; D gene uncertain. The V gene lost 4 bases and the J gene lost 0 bases, with 7 bases spanning the gap. Germline lookup yields CDR1 SGHRS and CDR2 YFSETQ. The CDR3 runs to 14 residues. CDR3 loop: CASSGQPNTGELFF. The CDR3 DNA is TGCGCCAGCAGCGGTCAGCCGAACACCGGGGAGCTGTTTTTT.

The rearrangement links TRBV7-9 to TRBJ1-4, with 7 bases identical to TRBD1. The V segment lost 4 bases and the J segment 10 bases; nucleotides outside the gene matches: 9. This CDR3 is built from 14 residues. The germline V gene encodes CDR1 SEHNR and CDR2 FQNEAQ (reference sequence). The DNA of the CDR3 is TGTGCCAGCAGCTATACAGGGGTTTATGGAAAACTGTTTTTT. It specifies CASSYTGVYGKLFF.

CDR3 protein: CASSQVFSGYEQYF. The CDR3 DNA sequence: TGCGCCAGCAGCCAAGTGTTTAGCGGCTACGAGCAGTACTTC. The gene calls are TRBV4-1 and TRBJ2-7; maybe TRBD2 (6 bases). Germline loops: CDR1 MGHRA, CDR2 YSYEKL. The length of the CDR3 is 14 residues. V lost 1 base and J 3 bases, leaving 10 bases between the germline ends.

In this sample, this clone turned up once. The chain joins TRBV9 to TRBJ1-2, with D possibly being TRBD1 (5 bases). This CDR3 spans 14 amino acids. V gave up 0 bases and J gave up 4 bases, with 10 bases separating them. Germline V CDR1 and CDR2: SGDLS, YYNGEE. CDR3 loop: CASSVDRGPYGYTF. CDR3 sequence (DNA): TGTGCCAGCAGCGTAGACCGGGGCCCCTATGGCTACACCTTC.

The chain carries TRBV5-1 and TRBJ2-4, with 7 bases lining up with TRBD1. The CDR3 sequence is 15 residues long. Per the germline V gene, CDR1 is SGHRS and CDR2 is YFSETQ. V dropped 4 bases and J dropped 6; count of bases not matched to a gene: 10. The CDR3 reads CASSIEDRAGNIQYF. As DNA, the CDR3 is TGCGCCAGCAGCATAGAAGACAGGGCCGGAAACATTCAGTACTTC.

V gene TRBV15 combines with J gene TRBJ2-1, with TRBD2 matching 10 bases. CDR3 size: 19 residues. Germline V lookup: CDR1 LNHNV, CDR2 YYDKDF (reference sequence). Germline trimming cut 4 bases from V and 0 bases from J; bases unmatched to any gene: 12. In nucleotides, the CDR3 is TGTGCCACCAGCACTGGAAGCGGGGCTAGCGGGAGCTCCTACAATGAGCAGTTCTTC. This sequence encodes CATSTGSGASGSSYNEQFF.

Here the CDR3 reads CASSHCGNQETQYF. CDR3 nucleotides: TGCGCCAGCAGTCACTGCGGGAACCAAGAGACCCAGTACTTC. The chain is built from TRBV23-1 and TRBJ2-5, with D possibly TRBD2 on 6 matching bases. TRBV23-1 is treated as an ORF (open reading frame) with a function not yet certain. CDR3 length: 14 amino acids. The germline V and J ends were trimmed by 3 bases and 0 bases, with 8 bases remaining between them.

The chain's CDR3 is CASSPGTSRETQYF. The CDR3, as DNA: TGCGCCAGCAGCCCCGGGACGTCCCGGGAGACCCAGTACTTC. The V and J genes are TRBV4-1 and TRBJ2-5; TRBD1 or TRBD2 may be the D gene (5 bases each). Germline CDR1 and CDR2: MGHRA and YSYEKL. The CDR3 has 14 amino acids. V was shortened by 4 bases and J by 5 bases, with 14 bases between the two germline ends.

The chain joins TRBV5-5 to TRBJ2-5, with TRBD2 identical over 16 bases. With V trimmed by 4 bases and J by 2 bases, 5 bases remained unmatched. Germline V gives CDR1 SGHKS, CDR2 YYEKEE (reference sequence). This CDR3 region has 17 residues. CDR3 amino acids: CASSPGLAGGRQETQYF. Written as DNA, the CDR3 is TGTGCCAGCAGCCCGGGACTAGCGGGAGGGAGGCAAGAGACCCAGTACTTC.

The chain links TRBV7-2 to TRBJ2-7, with D unresolved. Germline V gene lookup returns CDR1 SGHTA and CDR2 FQGNSA. The CDR3 is 16 residues long. V was clipped by 4 bases and J by 0 bases, with 16 bases between them. CDR3 protein: CASSSEGQVSSYEQYF. The CDR3 DNA follows: TGTGCCAGCAGCTCTGAAGGGCAGGTGAGCTCCTACGAGCAGTACTTC.

The chain carries TRBV7-3 and TRBJ1-1; D gene ambiguous. Germline loops: CDR1 SGHTA, CDR2 FQGTGA. The V gene lost 0 bases and the J gene lost 6 bases, with 8 bases spanning the gap. CDR3 length equals 13 residues. Here the CDR3 reads CASSLTGVSEAFF. The CDR3 DNA reads TGTGCCAGCAGCTTAACTGGAGTCTCTGAAGCTTTCTTT.

The J gene is TRBJ2-7, the V gene TRBV9; D gene ambiguous. The CDR3 totals 14 residues. Germline V CDR1 and CDR2: SGDLS, YYNGEE. V lost 4 bases and J 4 bases, leaving 15 bases between the germline ends. The CDR3 spells CASSPWAEGYEQYF. CDR3 in DNA: TGTGCCAGCAGCCCCTGGGCAGAAGGATACGAGCAGTACTTC.

The J gene is TRBJ2-2, the V gene TRBV6-5; a weak D match, TRBD1 (6 bases). V dropped 2 bases and J dropped 1 base, with 11 bases sitting between them. CDR3 length equals 16 residues. CDR1 and CDR2 from the germline V gene are MNHEY and SVGAGI. The CDR3 nucleotides read TGTGCCAGCAGTTACCCGCCGGGACAGAACACCGGGGAGCTGTTTTTT. Translated, it gives CASSYPPGQNTGELFF.

Only a few counts were recorded for this clone. The genes are TRBV30 and TRBJ1-2; TRBD1 matches 7 bases. CDR1 is GTSNPN, CDR2 SVGIG, per germline (reference sequence). This CDR3 is built from 14 residues. The V and J ends lost 3 bases and 4 bases, in that order; junction bases with no gene match: 8. The CDR3 sequence: CAWRAPGGIYGYTF. In DNA form, the CDR3 reads TGTGCCTGGAGGGCGCCAGGGGGGATCTATGGCTACACCTTC.